Listed below are T cell receptor beta chains from one sample, sequenced in a study of shared clonotypes between healthy human individuals. Assay: immunoSEQ multiplex PCR; the TCRdb copy retains only in-frame clones and omits some. This sample has over a million clones, with about 75% found just once. The sample comprised memory CD4+ T cells sorted from blood. The source is a man between 18 and 29 years old in good health. CDR3s leave out the opening cysteine and the closing phenylalanine or tryptophan. The order of the fields is V gene, J gene, CDR3 protein.

V gene: TRBV2; J gene: TRBJ2-1; CDR3 protein: ASRLVSYNEQF
V gene: TRBV19; J gene: TRBJ1-5; CDR3 protein: ATGLSGLWDNQPQH
V gene: TRBV18; J gene: TRBJ2-3; CDR3 protein: ASSPSPRTDTDTQY
V gene: TRBV6-1; J gene: TRBJ2-7; CDR3 protein: ASSEMAHLAYEQY
V gene: TRBV18; J gene: TRBJ1-4; CDR3 protein: ASSPSGPLNEKLF
V gene: TRBV5-6; J gene: TRBJ2-7; CDR3 protein: ASSFLGDPSYEQY
V gene: TRBV23-1; J gene: TRBJ2-7; CDR3 protein: ASSHPPGYEQY
V gene: TRBV6-1; J gene: TRBJ2-1; CDR3 protein: ASSEVGGGVRGEQF
V gene: TRBV10-3; J gene: TRBJ1-1; CDR3 protein: AISDAGTGGTEAF
V gene: TRBV7-3; J gene: TRBJ2-1; CDR3 protein: ASSAGTGFHEQF
V gene: TRBV18; J gene: TRBJ2-5; CDR3 protein: ASSPSAGRETQY
V gene: TRBV6-5; J gene: TRBJ1-4; CDR3 protein: ASSYSYGEKLF
V gene: TRBV2; J gene: TRBJ2-2; CDR3 protein: ASSDLGAGAFVGTGELF
V gene: TRBV2; J gene: TRBJ2-5; CDR3 protein: ASSGSVGYGETQY
V gene: TRBV19; J gene: TRBJ1-3; CDR3 protein: ASSGTVSGNTIY
V gene: TRBV10-1; J gene: TRBJ1-5; CDR3 protein: ASSGTQGRNQH
V gene: TRBV11-2; J gene: TRBJ2-1; CDR3 protein: ASSFGGRASYNEQF
V gene: TRBV6-1; J gene: TRBJ1-2; CDR3 protein: ASRQIGVGGYT
V gene: TRBV7-2; J gene: TRBJ2-1; CDR3 protein: ASSSRGLADNEQF
V gene: TRBV10-3; J gene: TRBJ1-1; CDR3 protein: AISPRGTEAF
V gene: TRBV30; J gene: TRBJ1-1; CDR3 protein: AWRSGKNTEAF
V gene: TRBV7-7; J gene: TRBJ2-2; CDR3 protein: ASSLAAGRGNTGELF
V gene: TRBV5-1; J gene: TRBJ2-2; CDR3 protein: ASSSRKTGGVTGELF
V gene: TRBV19; J gene: TRBJ2-1; CDR3 protein: ASSIGEVGRPQF
V gene: TRBV5-8; J gene: TRBJ2-5; CDR3 protein: ASSLSGSREQY
V gene: TRBV9; J gene: TRBJ1-6; CDR3 protein: ASSVGARSPLH
V gene: TRBV7-2; J gene: TRBJ2-1; CDR3 protein: ASSSTPIQRGIWDEQF
V gene: TRBV6-5; J gene: TRBJ1-2; CDR3 protein: ASRQTLLYGYT
V gene: TRBV6-1; J gene: TRBJ2-5; CDR3 protein: ASRREGLETQY
V gene: TRBV28; J gene: TRBJ2-1; CDR3 protein: ASTPVSGRTMYNEQF
V gene: TRBV18; J gene: TRBJ1-5; CDR3 protein: ASSPQQGSNQPQH
V gene: TRBV4-1; J gene: TRBJ2-3; CDR3 protein: ASSQGLVADTQY
V gene: TRBV28; J gene: TRBJ1-4; CDR3 protein: ASSLGGAGTNEKLF
V gene: TRBV12-5; J gene: TRBJ1-3; CDR3 protein: ASLRGSSGNTIY
V gene: TRBV6-6; J gene: TRBJ1-3; CDR3 protein: ASSYGTGGSGNTIY
V gene: TRBV27; J gene: TRBJ2-7; CDR3 protein: ASSFGAWTSGSKVYEQY
V gene: TRBV29-1; J gene: TRBJ1-1; CDR3 protein: SVIQGRTEAF
V gene: TRBV29-1; J gene: TRBJ2-3; CDR3 protein: SVEQGGTDTQY
V gene: TRBV5-6; J gene: TRBJ2-3; CDR3 protein: ASSLVLAGTDTQY
V gene: TRBV6-1; J gene: TRBJ2-3; CDR3 protein: ASRGQGAITDTQY
V gene: TRBV15; J gene: TRBJ2-5; CDR3 protein: ATSFGIQETQY
V gene: TRBV6-5; J gene: TRBJ2-4; CDR3 protein: ASSSILGGAKNIQY
V gene: TRBV6-1; J gene: TRBJ1-3; CDR3 protein: ASSEGQDYSGNTIY
V gene: TRBV5-1; J gene: TRBJ2-1; CDR3 protein: ASSSGDQGEQF
V gene: TRBV6-1; J gene: TRBJ1-1; CDR3 protein: ASSDVWGVLDEAF
V gene: TRBV12-5; J gene: TRBJ1-1; CDR3 protein: ASGLEPTEAF
V gene: TRBV11-2; J gene: TRBJ1-2; CDR3 protein: ASSPPYWAPDNYGYT
V gene: TRBV18; J gene: TRBJ1-5; CDR3 protein: ASSPLGISNQPQH
V gene: TRBV2; J gene: TRBJ1-6; CDR3 protein: ASIFPQGDNSPLH
V gene: TRBV11-2; J gene: TRBJ2-7; CDR3 protein: ASSLAAGPSYEQY
V gene: TRBV6-4; J gene: TRBJ1-6; CDR3 protein: ASSDSGGGDLGNSPLH
V gene: TRBV6-6; J gene: TRBJ1-4; CDR3 protein: ASSYAPQATNEKLF
V gene: TRBV4-3; J gene: TRBJ2-5; CDR3 protein: ASSQDKGAGETQY
V gene: TRBV27; J gene: TRBJ2-2; CDR3 protein: ASSLLAGRYISTGELF
V gene: TRBV28; J gene: TRBJ1-1; CDR3 protein: ASSYTGGKTEAF
V gene: TRBV27; J gene: TRBJ1-4; CDR3 protein: ASSSQGPHEKLF
V gene: TRBV10-3; J gene: TRBJ2-7; CDR3 protein: AISPDGYEQY
V gene: TRBV13; J gene: TRBJ2-5; CDR3 protein: ASSLGIAKETQY
V gene: TRBV7-2; J gene: TRBJ1-1; CDR3 protein: ASARDSRGLTEAF